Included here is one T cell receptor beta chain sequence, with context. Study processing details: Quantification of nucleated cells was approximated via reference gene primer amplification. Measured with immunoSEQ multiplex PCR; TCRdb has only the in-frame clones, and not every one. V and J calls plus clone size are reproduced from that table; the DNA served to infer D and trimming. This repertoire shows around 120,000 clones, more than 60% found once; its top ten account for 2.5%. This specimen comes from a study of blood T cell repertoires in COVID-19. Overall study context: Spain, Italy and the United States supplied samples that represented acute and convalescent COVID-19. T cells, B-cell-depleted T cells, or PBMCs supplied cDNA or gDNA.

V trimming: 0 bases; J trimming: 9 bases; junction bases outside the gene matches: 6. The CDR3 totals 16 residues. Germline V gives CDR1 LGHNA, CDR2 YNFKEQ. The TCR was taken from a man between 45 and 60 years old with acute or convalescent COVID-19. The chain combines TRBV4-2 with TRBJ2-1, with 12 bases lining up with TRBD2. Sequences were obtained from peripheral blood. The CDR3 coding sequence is TGTGCCAGCAGCCAAGAACGACTAGCGGGAGCATTTGAGCAGTTCTTC. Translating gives CASSQERLAGAFEQFF.